This TCR beta chain was sequenced for a study of T cells in Graves' hyperthyroidism and ophthalmopathy (dated 2019 in TCRdb). Looking at the study overall: Peripheral blood samples were taken at initial diagnosis, before any treatment was given. To identify TCR V-J signatures that set the groups apart, the researchers used a discovery cohort of more than 95 patients, made up of around 40 with Graves' ophthalmopathy and approximately 57 with stable Graves' hyperthyroidism. Whether ophthalmopathy could be predicted prospectively was tested in an independent validation cohort made up of under 20 hyperthyroidism patients plus 17 patients who later progressed to ophthalmopathy. The approximately 100 discovery patients were divided at random into training and test sets in a 7:3 ratio. Thyroid tissue and blood T-cell repertoires from about six Graves' hyperthyroidism patients were also compared in the study. After blood sampling, hyperthyroidism patients were treated with methimazole at a starting dose of 30 mg daily, and ophthalmopathy patients were treated with high-dose intravenous methylprednisolone. TCR Vbeta CDR3 sequencing of 120 to 150 peripheral blood samples (over 40 ophthalmopathy, 75 hyperthyroidism and approximately 17 progressor patients) is reported in the paper. What the research found in general, with its limitations: Most expanded thyroid clonotypes (frequency above 0.001) were also detected in blood, suggesting blood repertoires may reflect thyroid immune responses. In validation, the model predicted progression to ophthalmopathy with 55% to 71% sensitivity and over 72% specificity, a median of approximately 6.5 months before onset. In cross-validation, a model built on a 13 V-J signature told ophthalmopathy apart from stable hyperthyroidism with 87.88% sensitivity and roughly 82% specificity, and in testing the same model reached 80%/75%. Sample size was not statistically predetermined, and blinding of investigators to group allocation was not performed.

Of note for this clonotype: The antigen it recognizes is unknown. The input lacks base qualities; no much larger clone sits a single base away.

The TCR beta CDR3 regions were amplified from the RNA transcripts. The TCR CDR3 was subjected to a first round of RT-PCR using the HTBI primer set and the Qiagen OneStep RT-PCR kit. Libraries were constructed in a second round of multiplex PCR, after which size selection and purification were carried out. Paired-end sequencing of the libraries was performed with 100 bp reads on an Illumina HiSeq2000. The original pipeline was this. SOAPnuke was used to process the raw data, with reads discarded if the reads contained adapters or uncalled bases, had a mean Phred below 15, or lacked an exact constant-primer or identifier match. High-quality paired reads were merged with COPE v1.2.5, and unique nucleotide sequences were defined as clonotypes. Clonotypes were aligned to IMGT TRBV, TRBD and TRBJ reference segments using MiTCR v1.1. The analysis included only V-J combinations with a frequency above 0.0001, which together covered more than 98% of the repertoires. A TCS score was defined as the ratio of F50 (clonal expansion) to E x V (chaos), with BLOSUM62-based TCRdist applied between CDR3 peptides within each V-J. Welch's t-statistics and random forest reduced 500 to 550 V-J features to roughly 13, which were used in a naive Bayes classifier (R e1071). The public reads were quality trimmed at Q25 with fastp and then assembled into clones with MiXCR by TCRdb, keeping productive beta chains. Rows merge per CDR3 protein into single entries with the most common DNA and genes. For this entry, the V and J calls and clone size follow TCRdb and not the study's own pipeline. This sample has hundreds of thousands of distinct CDR3 sequences in its table, and about 24% of those were observed once. In total, the top ten clones hold approximately 35% of the sample.

From its cysteine to its phenylalanine, the CDR3 spans 13 amino acids. Only the CDR3 part of the read is kept: 39 bases, read in frame from the first base. CDR1 and CDR2 are read off the germline V gene as SGHAT and FQNNGV. Trimming leaves V shorter by 6 bases and J shorter by 8 bases, with the junction holding 7 bases beyond the gene matches. Ophthalmopathy patients had moderately to severely active disease, Clinical Activity Score of at least 3, NOSPECS grade of at least 4, and duration under 3 months. Patients with uncontrolled infections, other autoimmune diseases, pregnancy or lactation were excluded. Diagnoses were established on the basis of clinical symptoms, serum thyroxine and TRAb, thyroid ultrasound, and orbital computed tomography. Ficoll-Paque density gradient centrifugation was used to isolate PBMCs from around 10 ml of fresh peripheral blood. Trizol reagent was used to extract total RNA, and RNA quality was then checked on an Agilent 2100 Bioanalyzer.

The sequence is built from TRBV11-2 and TRBJ1-2; 9 of the junction bases match TRBD1. Sequencing was performed on blood. This clonotype was obtained from a woman aged 40 to 50 with Graves' ophthalmopathy. The sequenced DNA is TGTGCCAGCAGATCGACAGGGGGGGGAGGCTACACCTTC. This is translated as CASRSTGGGGYTF. With all but the CDR3 taken from the reference TRBV11-2 and TRBJ1-2 genes, the full variable domain is: EAGVAQSPRYKIIEKRQSVAFWCNPISGHATLYWYQQILGQGPKLLIQFQNNGVVDDSQLPKDRFSAERLKGVDSTLKIQPAKLEDSAVYLCASRSTGGGGYTFGSGTRLTVV.